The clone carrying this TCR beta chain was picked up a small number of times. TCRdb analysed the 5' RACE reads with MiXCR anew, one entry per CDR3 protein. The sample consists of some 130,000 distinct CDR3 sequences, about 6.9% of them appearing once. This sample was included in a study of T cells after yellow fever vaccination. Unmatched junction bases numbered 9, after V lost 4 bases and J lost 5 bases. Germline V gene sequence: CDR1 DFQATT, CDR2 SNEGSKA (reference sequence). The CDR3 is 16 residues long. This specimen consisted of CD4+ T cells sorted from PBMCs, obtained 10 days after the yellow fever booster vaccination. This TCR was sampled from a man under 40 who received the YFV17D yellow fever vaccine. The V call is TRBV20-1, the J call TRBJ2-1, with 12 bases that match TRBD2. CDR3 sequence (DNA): TGCAGTGCTACCCGACTAGCGGGAGTCCCCAACAATGAGCAGTTCTTC. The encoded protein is CSATRLAGVPNNEQFF.